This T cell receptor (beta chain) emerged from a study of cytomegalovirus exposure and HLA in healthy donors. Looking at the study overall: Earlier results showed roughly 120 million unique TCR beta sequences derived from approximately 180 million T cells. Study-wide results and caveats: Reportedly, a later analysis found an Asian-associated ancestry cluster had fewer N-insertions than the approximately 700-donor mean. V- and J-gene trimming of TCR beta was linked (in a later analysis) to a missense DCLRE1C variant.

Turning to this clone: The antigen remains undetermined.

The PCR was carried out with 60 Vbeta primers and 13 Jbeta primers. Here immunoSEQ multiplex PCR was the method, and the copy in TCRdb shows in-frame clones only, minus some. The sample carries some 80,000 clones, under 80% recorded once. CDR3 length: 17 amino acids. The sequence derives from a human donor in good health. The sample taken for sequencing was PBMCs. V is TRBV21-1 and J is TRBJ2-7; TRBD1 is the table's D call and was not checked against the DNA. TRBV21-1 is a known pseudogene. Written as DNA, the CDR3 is TGTGCCAGCAGCAAAAAACGGTTCAGGGCCGAATCCTACGAGCAGTACTTC. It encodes CASSKKRFRAESYEQYF.